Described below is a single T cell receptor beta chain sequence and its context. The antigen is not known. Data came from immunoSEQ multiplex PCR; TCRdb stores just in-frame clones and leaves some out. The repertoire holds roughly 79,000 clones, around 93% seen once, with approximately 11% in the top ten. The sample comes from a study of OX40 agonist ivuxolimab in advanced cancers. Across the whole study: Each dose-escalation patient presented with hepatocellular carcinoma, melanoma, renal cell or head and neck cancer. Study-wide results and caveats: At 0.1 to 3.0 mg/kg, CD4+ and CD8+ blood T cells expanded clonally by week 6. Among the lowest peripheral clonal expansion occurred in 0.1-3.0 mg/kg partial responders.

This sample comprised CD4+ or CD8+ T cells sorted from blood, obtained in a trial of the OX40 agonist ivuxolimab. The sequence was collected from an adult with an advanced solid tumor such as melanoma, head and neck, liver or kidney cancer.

The CDR3 DNA is TGTGCCAGCAGGCCATACAGGGGGCTCTACAATGAGCAGTTCTTC. Encoded protein: CASRPYRGLYNEQFF. This chain links TRBV5-4 with TRBJ2-1, with TRBD1 matching over 9 bases. The J segment lost 3 bases and the V segment lost 5 bases, leaving 6 bases of the junction unmatched. CDR3 size: 15 residues. Looked up from germline, CDR1 is SGHNT and CDR2 is YYREEE (reference sequence).